A single sample gave rise to the 14 T cell receptor beta chains below, sequenced in a study of T cells in Graves' hyperthyroidism and ophthalmopathy (dated by TCRdb to the late 2010s). Receptor amplification or capture employed multiplex PCR. TCRdb names Illumina HiSeq 2000 as the instrument used. The TCR beta CDR3 regions were amplified from the RNA transcripts. The first round of RT-PCR for the TCR CDR3 was performed with the HTBI primer set and the Qiagen OneStep RT-PCR kit. TCRdb handled the public reads itself, with Q25 trimming in fastp and clone calling in MiXCR, and kept productive beta chains. Merged by CDR3 protein, the rows form single entries marked with the most common genes and DNA. For this sample there are roughly 840,000 distinct CDR3 sequences; roughly 40% appear just once. The ten largest account for over 8% of the sample. The sequencing input was blood. These receptors came from a man in his late teens or twenties with Graves' hyperthyroidism.

This clonotype was seen a few times. The chain joins TRBV11-3 to TRBJ1-6; D uncertain. Germline assignment: CDR1 SGHNT and CDR2 YENEEA. Trimming left V 4 bases short and J 7 bases short, with 5 bases between. CDR3 length: 12 residues. CDR3 in amino acids: CASSSSNSPLHF. CDR3 DNA sequence: TGTGCCAGCAGCTCGTCGAATTCACCCCTCCACTTT. The entire variable domain, with the rest obtained from reference TRBV11-3 and TRBJ1-6, is as follows: EAGVVQSPRYKIIEKKQPVAFWCNPISGHNTLYWYLQNLGQGPELLIRYENEEAVDDSQLPKDRFSAERLKGVDSTLKIQPAELGDSAVYLCASSSSNSPLHFGNGTRLTVT.

The chain uses TRBV7-9 and TRBJ2-1; D not resolved. Germline loops: CDR1 SEHNR, CDR2 FQNEAQ (reference sequence). The length of the CDR3 is 11 residues. Trimming took off 4 bases at V and 12 bases at J, with 10 bases between the two ends. The CDR3 DNA reads as TGTGCCAGCAGCTCGTCAAAGGGGCAGTTCTTC. It encodes CASSSSKGQFF.

This sequence joins TRBV5-1 and TRBJ2-7; 7 nucleotides agree with TRBD1. V was clipped by 2 bases and J by 2 bases; unmatched bases: 7. Germline V gene data show CDR1 as SGHRS and CDR2 as YFSETQ. This CDR3 is built from 15 residues. Here the CDR3 DNA reads TGCGCCAGCAGCTTCTCGACAGGGAGTGCCTACGAGCAGTACTTC. It codes for CASSFSTGSAYEQYF.

V usage is TRBV5-4 and J usage is TRBJ1-1, with D possibly matching TRBD1 (5 bases). CDR3 length equals 11 residues. Germline CDR1 SGHNT, CDR2 YYREEE (reference sequence). V lost 9 bases to trimming and J lost 4 bases, with 10 bases between them. Here the CDR3 reads CATRVSTEAFF. The DNA for the CDR3 is TGTGCCACCAGGGTGAGCACTGAAGCTTTCTTT.

The chain recombines TRBV19 with TRBJ1-5; 10 positions agree with TRBD1. The junction had 6 bases not matched to a gene; V was cut back by 4 bases and J by 0 bases. This CDR3 is built from 17 residues. Germline-derived CDR1 and CDR2 are LNHDA and SQIVND (reference sequence). The CDR3: CASSTTGTGDSNQPQHF. CDR3 nucleotide sequence: TGTGCCAGTAGTACCACCGGGACAGGGGATAGCAATCAGCCCCAGCATTTT.

The chain carries TRBV29-1 and TRBJ1-2; D not resolved. Per the germline V gene, CDR1 is SQVTM and CDR2 is ANQGSEA. There are 10 residues in the CDR3. The CDR3, as DNA: TGCAGTTTATGGGCCTATGGCTACACCTTC. The encoded protein is CSLWAYGYTF.

This clonotype occurred many times. The CDR3 reads CASSHGPNTEAFF. In DNA, the CDR3 is TGTGCCAGCAGCCACGGACCGAACACTGAAGCTTTCTTT. This rearrangement joins TRBV7-3 to TRBJ1-1, with D unresolved. V was cut by 5 bases and J by 1 base, with 8 bases left in between. The germline V gene has CDR1 SGHTA and CDR2 FQGTGA. CDR3 size: 13 residues. The variable domain in full, completed from reference TRBV7-3 and TRBJ1-1, reads GAGVSQTPSNKVTEKGKYVELRCDPISGHTALYWYRQSLGQGPEFLIYFQGTGAADDSGLPNDRFFAVRPEGSVSTLKIQRTERGDSAVYLCASSHGPNTEAFFGQGTRLTVV.

The chain uses TRBV4-2 and TRBJ2-5, with D possibly called TRBD1 or TRBD2 (5 bases each). This CDR3 comprises 15 residues. Trimming removed 4 bases at V and 5 bases at J, with 17 bases between. Germline V lookup: CDR1 LGHNA, CDR2 YNFKEQ. CDR3 nucleotide sequence: TGTGCCAGCAGCCCCAGTCCTCGGGGCTGGGAGACCCAGTACTTC. Its protein is CASSPSPRGWETQYF.

In the case of this clonotype: Possible read error: a much larger clone is one base away. This chain connects TRBV10-3 to TRBJ2-7, with a weak D call TRBD2 (6 bases). Germline CDR1 reads ENHRY; CDR2 reads SYGVKD. The CDR3 runs 12 residues. V lost 10 bases to trimming and J lost 5 bases, with 15 bases between them. The CDR3 reads CATRWGEDEQYF. The CDR3 DNA is TGTGCCACCCGGTGGGGGGAGGACGAGCAGTACTTC.

To note about this clonotype: Since a much larger clone is just one base distant, this may be a read error. The V and J genes are TRBV7-8 and TRBJ1-5, with a possible D match to TRBD1 (5 bases). This CDR3 comprises 15 residues. The V gene lost 5 bases and the J gene lost 5 bases, with 16 bases spanning the gap. Germline lookup yields CDR1 SGHVS and CDR2 FQNEAQ. The CDR3 nucleotides read TGTGCCAGCAGCCCACTCCTCAGGGTGGATCAGCCCCAGCATTTT. Translated, it gives CASSPLLRVDQPQHF.

This clonotype was seen repeatedly, ten times or more. V is TRBV2 and J is TRBJ1-1; 8 bases line up with TRBD1. The length of the CDR3 is 14 residues. The V and J ends lost 6 bases and 2 bases, in that order; junction bases with no gene match: 5. The V gene's germline CDR1 is SNHLY and CDR2 FYNNEI. The CDR3 here is CASSDRGFNTEAFF. The CDR3 DNA sequence: TGTGCCAGCAGCGACAGGGGATTTAACACTGAAGCTTTCTTT.

J is TRBJ1-3 and V is TRBV9; TRBD1 might be the D (6 bases). Germline V gives CDR1 SGDLS, CDR2 YYNGEE. Trimming left V 3 bases short and J 3 bases short, with 16 bases between. The CDR3 sequence is 16 residues long. CDR3 sequence (DNA): TGTGCCAGCAGCGGGTGGACAGCCGGGGATGGAAACACCATATATTTT. Protein sequence: CASSGWTAGDGNTIYF.

The chain joins TRBV7-8 to TRBJ2-5, with D perhaps TRBD1 or TRBD2 (5 bases each). The germline V gene encodes CDR1 SGHVS and CDR2 FQNEAQ. V lost 1 base and J 7 bases, leaving 19 bases between the germline ends. This CDR3 has 16 residues. The DNA for the CDR3 is TGTGCCAGCAGCTTAGTTCGTTGGGACCACCCAGGGACCCAGTACTTC. Residues: CASSLVRWDHPGTQYF.

This clonotype was seen a few times. This rearrangement joins TRBV7-2 to TRBJ1-5; D perhaps matches TRBD1 (5 bases). CDR1 SGHTA and CDR2 FQGNSA come from the germline V gene. CDR3 length equals 15 residues. Trimming took off 5 bases at V and 3 bases at J, with 14 bases between the two ends. The CDR3 sequence is CASSPQGSTNQPQHF. CDR3 sequence (DNA): TGTGCCAGCAGCCCCCAGGGTTCTACCAATCAGCCCCAGCATTTT.